The rows below give T cell receptor beta chains drawn from one sample of a study of shared clonotypes between healthy human individuals. Clones were sequenced by immunoSEQ multiplex PCR, and TCRdb holds only the in-frame ones, with some missing. The sample lists some 1,600,000 clones; 95% to 99% were seen once. Material: naive CD4+ T cells sorted from blood. The receptors shown here come from a man aged 30-40 years in good health. The CDR3 runs from the conserved cysteine through the conserved F or W. D genes are given only for firm matches. The size of a clone is reported for some rows only, either as once, few or many, or as a class for expanded clones.

v_gene: TRBV2; j_gene: TRBJ2-7; d_gene: NA; abundance: NA; CDR3nt: TGTGCCAGCAGTGAACAGGGATCATCCTACGAGCAGTACTTC; CDR3aa: CASSEQGSSYEQYF
v_gene: TRBV28; j_gene: TRBJ2-5; d_gene: NA; abundance: NA; CDR3nt: TGTGCCAGCAGTTCTAGGATAGAGACCCAGTACTTC; CDR3aa: CASSSRIETQYF
v_gene: TRBV9; j_gene: TRBJ2-6; d_gene: NA; abundance: once; CDR3nt: TGTGCCAGCAGCGTAGCTTTGTGGGGGGCTGGGGCCAACGTCCTGACTTTC; CDR3aa: CASSVALWGAGANVLTF
v_gene: TRBV5-4; j_gene: TRBJ2-3; d_gene: TRBD2; abundance: NA; CDR3nt: TGTGCCAGCAGCCAGGGACTAGCGGGACTAGGGGGGACAGATACGCAGTATTTT; CDR3aa: CASSQGLAGLGGTDTQYF
v_gene: TRBV29-1; j_gene: TRBJ2-5; d_gene: NA; abundance: NA; CDR3nt: TGCAGCGTTGAAGTTCTCCTAAGACAAGAGACCCAGTACTTC; CDR3aa: CSVEVLLRQETQYF
v_gene: TRBV2; j_gene: TRBJ1-5; d_gene: NA; abundance: NA; CDR3nt: TGTGCCAGCAGTGAACAAGAAAATAGCAATCAGCCCCAGCATTTT; CDR3aa: CASSEQENSNQPQHF
v_gene: TRBV10-3; j_gene: TRBJ2-7; d_gene: TRBD2; abundance: NA; CDR3nt: TGTGCCATCAGACCGGGACTAGCTGGCTACGAGCAGTACTTC; CDR3aa: CAIRPGLAGYEQYF
v_gene: TRBV4-3; j_gene: TRBJ1-1; d_gene: TRBD1; abundance: NA; CDR3nt: TGCGCCAGCAGCCTGGGACAGGGTGGGGCTTTTGAAGCTTTCTTT; CDR3aa: CASSLGQGGAFEAFF
v_gene: TRBV7-2; j_gene: TRBJ2-1; d_gene: TRBD2; abundance: NA; CDR3nt: TGTGCCAGCAGCTTCGGGAGGTCCTACAATGAGCAGTTCTTC; CDR3aa: CASSFGRSYNEQFF
v_gene: TRBV19; j_gene: TRBJ2-7; d_gene: NA; abundance: NA; CDR3nt: TGTGCCAGTAGTATCACAATGGCGGGTGGAGAGGAGCAGTACTTC; CDR3aa: CASSITMAGGEEQYF
v_gene: TRBV4-1; j_gene: TRBJ1-1; d_gene: NA; abundance: NA; CDR3nt: TGCGCCAGCAGCCAAGGAAAGGGGCGGTGGACTGAAGCTTTCTTT; CDR3aa: CASSQGKGRWTEAFF
v_gene: TRBV5-4; j_gene: TRBJ2-7; d_gene: TRBD1; abundance: NA; CDR3nt: TGTGCCAGCAGCCCACAGGGACAGTCGAGCTACGAGCAGTACTTC; CDR3aa: CASSPQGQSSYEQYF
v_gene: TRBV7-6; j_gene: TRBJ2-7; d_gene: TRBD2; abundance: NA; CDR3nt: TGTGCCAGCAGCTTAGGTTCCCACCGGGAGGGAACCTACGAGCAGTACTTC; CDR3aa: CASSLGSHREGTYEQYF
v_gene: TRBV18; j_gene: TRBJ2-5; d_gene: NA; abundance: NA; CDR3nt: TGTGCCAGCTCACCAATAACAGAAGAGACCCAGTACTTC; CDR3aa: CASSPITEETQYF
v_gene: TRBV5-1; j_gene: TRBJ2-7; d_gene: TRBD1; abundance: NA; CDR3nt: TGCGCCAGCAGCGTCTCCGGGACAGGCTTTTACGAGCAGTACTTC; CDR3aa: CASSVSGTGFYEQYF
v_gene: TRBV5-1; j_gene: TRBJ2-1; d_gene: TRBD1; abundance: NA; CDR3nt: TGCGCCAGCAGCTTGCAACCCGGGACAGCCTACAATGAGCAGTTCTTC; CDR3aa: CASSLQPGTAYNEQFF
v_gene: TRBV5-1; j_gene: TRBJ2-7; d_gene: TRBD1; abundance: NA; CDR3nt: TGCGCCAGCAGCCCCGGGACAGGGAACGACGAGCAGTACTTC; CDR3aa: CASSPGTGNDEQYF
v_gene: TRBV18; j_gene: TRBJ1-5; d_gene: NA; abundance: NA; CDR3nt: TGTGCCAGCTCACCAAGGGGGGGGGCCACCGCTACTCAGCCCCAGCATTTT; CDR3aa: CASSPRGGATATQPQHF
v_gene: TRBV14; j_gene: TRBJ2-5; d_gene: NA; abundance: NA; CDR3nt: TGTGCCAGCAGCAAAGGGGAGACCCAGTACTTC; CDR3aa: CASSKGETQYF
v_gene: TRBV5-6; j_gene: TRBJ2-7; d_gene: NA; abundance: NA; CDR3nt: TGTGCCAGCAGCTCGCGGGCCGTACTGGCCTACGAGCAGTACTTC; CDR3aa: CASSSRAVLAYEQYF